These T cell receptor beta chains were read from a single sample in a study of T cells in Graves' hyperthyroidism and ophthalmopathy. TCRdb called the multiplex PCR reads again in MiXCR, with one record for every CDR3 protein. The repertoire includes roughly 570,000 distinct CDR3 sequences, just over 45% of them detected once, and under 20% sits in the top ten. The sample comprised peripheral blood or thyroid tissue (not recorded which). The receptors derive from an adult woman with Graves' disease, either hyperthyroidism or ophthalmopathy (not recorded which). Both conserved end residues are part of each CDR3. A D gene is named only where the DNA matches it firmly. Clone size is given for some rows only: seen once, a few or many times, or a class if the clone is expanded.

j_gene: TRBJ1-5
v_gene: TRBV15
len: 14
d_gene: .
abundance: few
CDR3nt: TGTGCCACCAGCAGAGATAGGGTGGTTCAGCCCCAGCATTTT
CDR3aa: CATSRDRVVQPQHF

j_gene: TRBJ2-7
v_gene: TRBV10-3
len: 13
d_gene: .
abundance: .
CDR3nt: TGTGCCGTGCGTTATGCCACAGGGCCCGAGCAGTACTTC
CDR3aa: CAVRYATGPEQYF

j_gene: TRBJ2-7
v_gene: TRBV7-9
len: 15
d_gene: TRBD2
abundance: .
CDR3nt: TGTACCAGCAGCGTTGCAGGTAGCGGGAGTGGCGAGCAGTACTTC
CDR3aa: CTSSVAGSGSGEQYF

j_gene: TRBJ1-4
v_gene: TRBV7-9
len: 16
d_gene: TRBD1
abundance: few
CDR3nt: TGTGCCAGCAGCCCTGGACAGGAGGCATATATTGAAAAACTGTTTTTT
CDR3aa: CASSPGQEAYIEKLFF

j_gene: TRBJ1-1
v_gene: TRBV7-8
len: 16
d_gene: .
abundance: .
CDR3nt: TGTGCCAGCTCACCAGTGGGGACCTTAAAGGACACTGAAGCTTTCTTT
CDR3aa: CASSPVGTLKDTEAFF

j_gene: TRBJ1-1
v_gene: TRBV12-3/TRBV12-4
len: 14
d_gene: .
abundance: .
CDR3nt: TGTGCCAGCAGCCCACAATTGGGAGGAGGTGAAGCTTTCTTT
CDR3aa: CASSPQLGGGEAFF

j_gene: TRBJ2-7
v_gene: TRBV11-2
len: 15
d_gene: .
abundance: few
CDR3nt: TGTGCCAGCAGCTTAGATAGGGTTGGAGGGGTCGAGCAGTACTTC
CDR3aa: CASSLDRVGGVEQYF

j_gene: TRBJ1-5
v_gene: TRBV19
len: 12
d_gene: .
abundance: many
CDR3nt: TGTGCCAGTAGACCAACTAGGCAGCCCCAGCATTTT
CDR3aa: CASRPTRQPQHF

j_gene: TRBJ2-5
v_gene: TRBV29-1
len: 12
d_gene: TRBD1
abundance: .
CDR3nt: TGCAGCGGTACAGGGGTCCAAGAGACCCAGTACTTC
CDR3aa: CSGTGVQETQYF

j_gene: TRBJ2-7
v_gene: TRBV19
len: 14
d_gene: TRBD1
abundance: .
CDR3nt: TGTGCCAGCAGCCCGGGACAGGTACCGTACGAGCAGTACTTC
CDR3aa: CASSPGQVPYEQYF

j_gene: TRBJ2-2
v_gene: TRBV7-3
len: 15
d_gene: .
abundance: .
CDR3nt: TGTGCCAGCAGCCCGGGGGGCATCAACACCGGGGAGCTGTTTTTT
CDR3aa: CASSPGGINTGELFF

j_gene: TRBJ1-1
v_gene: TRBV10-3
len: 15
d_gene: .
abundance: .
CDR3nt: TGTGCCATCAGTGAGTCGGCAGGGGTTGGGACTGAAGCTTTCTTT
CDR3aa: CAISESAGVGTEAFF

j_gene: TRBJ1-2
v_gene: TRBV15
len: 14
d_gene: .
abundance: few
CDR3nt: TGTGCCACCAGCAGAGTACCCAGGGTTGCTGGCTACACCTTC
CDR3aa: CATSRVPRVAGYTF

j_gene: TRBJ1-3
v_gene: TRBV7-8
len: 17
d_gene: TRBD1
abundance: .
CDR3nt: TGTGCCAGCAGCTATAGCGGGACAGGGATCCTTGGAAACACCATATATTTT
CDR3aa: CASSYSGTGILGNTIYF

j_gene: TRBJ1-2
v_gene: TRBV9
len: 14
d_gene: .
abundance: many
CDR3nt: TGTGCCAGCAGCGTAGCTGGAGGAGCCTATGGCTACACCTTC
CDR3aa: CASSVAGGAYGYTF

j_gene: TRBJ2-2
v_gene: TRBV6-1
len: 16
d_gene: TRBD2
abundance: .
CDR3nt: TGTGCCAGCAGCCGCGTCGGGACTAGCGGGAGAGGGGAGCTGTTTTTT
CDR3aa: CASSRVGTSGRGELFF

j_gene: TRBJ1-6
v_gene: TRBV5-1
len: 17
d_gene: .
abundance: many
CDR3nt: TGCGCCAGCAGCTTGGCCGGAGGAGAACCCTTTAATTCACCCCTCCACTTT
CDR3aa: CASSLAGGEPFNSPLHF

j_gene: TRBJ2-5
v_gene: TRBV3-1
len: 16
d_gene: .
abundance: many
CDR3nt: TGTGCCAGCAGCCCCGGGACCCGATCCGCCGAAGAGACCCAGTACTTC
CDR3aa: CASSPGTRSAEETQYF

j_gene: TRBJ1-3
v_gene: TRBV20-1
len: 14
d_gene: .
abundance: .
CDR3nt: TGCAGTGCAAAAGAGGCGAACGCTGGAAACACCATATATTTT
CDR3aa: CSAKEANAGNTIYF

j_gene: TRBJ2-7
v_gene: TRBV7-9
len: 12
d_gene: .
abundance: .
CDR3nt: TGTGCCAGCAGTTCCGCCTTCTACGAGCAGTACTTC
CDR3aa: CASSSAFYEQYF

j_gene: TRBJ2-7
v_gene: TRBV27
len: 14
d_gene: .
abundance: few
CDR3nt: TGTGCCAGCAGTCTCCGGGACACCGGTTACGAGCAGTACTTC
CDR3aa: CASSLRDTGYEQYF

j_gene: TRBJ2-7
v_gene: TRBV10-3
len: 14
d_gene: .
abundance: .
CDR3nt: TGTGCCATCAGTGTTGGGGGAAGGGGTGAAGTGCAGTACTTC
CDR3aa: CAISVGGRGEVQYF

j_gene: TRBJ1-5
v_gene: TRBV5-5
len: 15
d_gene: TRBD1
abundance: many
CDR3nt: TGTGCCAGCAGCTTACAGGGGAGGCCCAATCAGCCCCAGCATTTT
CDR3aa: CASSLQGRPNQPQHF

j_gene: TRBJ1-1
v_gene: TRBV6-1
len: 14
d_gene: .
abundance: .
CDR3nt: TGTGCCAGCAGAGGGGGGAGGGGGGAAGGTGAAGCTTTCTTT
CDR3aa: CASRGGRGEGEAFF

j_gene: TRBJ2-5
v_gene: TRBV10-3
len: 15
d_gene: TRBD2
abundance: .
CDR3nt: TGTGCCATCAGTGATTACGGGAGGGTTCAAGAGACCCAGTACTTC
CDR3aa: CAISDYGRVQETQYF

j_gene: TRBJ2-6
v_gene: TRBV20-1
len: 9
d_gene: .
abundance: .
CDR3nt: TGCAGTGTACTCAACGTCCTGACTTTC
CDR3aa: CSVLNVLTF

j_gene: TRBJ2-7
v_gene: TRBV5-1
len: 15
d_gene: .
abundance: .
CDR3nt: TGCGCCAGCAGCTGGGGTGAGGGTTACTCCTACGAGCAGTACTTC
CDR3aa: CASSWGEGYSYEQYF

j_gene: TRBJ1-2
v_gene: TRBV29-1
len: 11
d_gene: .
abundance: once
CDR3nt: TGCAGCTTGACGGCTAACTATGGCTACACCTTC
CDR3aa: CSLTANYGYTF

j_gene: TRBJ2-5
v_gene: TRBV15
len: 14
d_gene: .
abundance: once
CDR3nt: TGTGCCACCAGCAGCAACCTAGGGCAAGAGACCCAGTACTTC
CDR3aa: CATSSNLGQETQYF

j_gene: TRBJ1-6
v_gene: TRBV2
len: 13
d_gene: TRBD1
abundance: few
CDR3nt: TGTGCCAGCAGGGGGGACAGGGATTCACCCCTCCACTTT
CDR3aa: CASRGDRDSPLHF

j_gene: TRBJ1-1
v_gene: TRBV2
len: 14
d_gene: TRBD1
abundance: many
CDR3nt: TGTGCCAGCAGAGGAGGACAGGGGAACCCTGAAGCTTTCTTT
CDR3aa: CASRGGQGNPEAFF

j_gene: TRBJ2-7
v_gene: TRBV11-2
len: 14
d_gene: TRBD2
abundance: many
CDR3nt: TGTGCCAGCAGTAGGGCCGGGAGGGACTACGAGCAGTACTTC
CDR3aa: CASSRAGRDYEQYF

j_gene: TRBJ1-2
v_gene: TRBV27
len: 14
d_gene: .
abundance: many
CDR3nt: TGTGCCAGCAGTCCAGTGGGGCTCCTGGGTGGCTACACCTTC
CDR3aa: CASSPVGLLGGYTF

j_gene: TRBJ2-7
v_gene: TRBV28
len: 15
d_gene: TRBD1
abundance: .
CDR3nt: TGTACCAGCAGTTCTTCCGGGACAGGGGCCTTCGAGCAGTACTTC
CDR3aa: CTSSSSGTGAFEQYF

j_gene: TRBJ1-5
v_gene: TRBV2
len: 16
d_gene: .
abundance: many
CDR3nt: TGTGCCAGCAGCCCGGGGCGGACTTGGGGCAATCAGCCCCAGCATTTT
CDR3aa: CASSPGRTWGNQPQHF

j_gene: TRBJ1-6
v_gene: TRBV12-3/TRBV12-4
len: 15
d_gene: .
abundance: .
CDR3nt: TGTGCCAGCAGTTTGGATCAGGGGAGGCATTCACCCCTCCACTTT
CDR3aa: CASSLDQGRHSPLHF

j_gene: TRBJ2-7
v_gene: TRBV7-9
len: 15
d_gene: TRBD1
abundance: .
CDR3nt: TGTGCCAGCAGCCAGAGACAGGGTCGATCCTACGAGCAGTACTTC
CDR3aa: CASSQRQGRSYEQYF

j_gene: TRBJ2-5
v_gene: TRBV11-2
len: 16
d_gene: TRBD1
abundance: .
CDR3nt: TGTGCCAGCAGTGCTAAGACAGGGGTTCCACAAGAGACCCAGTACTTC
CDR3aa: CASSAKTGVPQETQYF

j_gene: TRBJ2-5
v_gene: TRBV10-3
len: 15
d_gene: .
abundance: few
CDR3nt: TGTGCCATCAGTGAGTTTCAGGGGATGATGGAGACCCAGTACTTC
CDR3aa: CAISEFQGMMETQYF

j_gene: TRBJ2-2
v_gene: TRBV20-1
len: 15
d_gene: .
abundance: many
CDR3nt: TGCAGTGCTAGAAGCGAGGTGTGGGACACCGGGGAGCTGTTTTTT
CDR3aa: CSARSEVWDTGELFF

j_gene: TRBJ1-2
v_gene: TRBV2
len: 15
d_gene: .
abundance: .
CDR3nt: TGTGCCAGCAGTGAAGAACAGGCCCCTAACTATGGCTACACCTTC
CDR3aa: CASSEEQAPNYGYTF

j_gene: TRBJ2-2
v_gene: TRBV4-3
len: 15
d_gene: .
abundance: .
CDR3nt: TGCGCCAGCAGCCGGGAAGGGGGGCGCACCGGGGAGCTGTTTTTT
CDR3aa: CASSREGGRTGELFF

j_gene: TRBJ1-2
v_gene: TRBV7-9
len: 13
d_gene: .
abundance: many
CDR3nt: TGTGCCAGCAGCTTAGGTCGCGACTATGGCTACACCTTC
CDR3aa: CASSLGRDYGYTF

j_gene: TRBJ2-6
v_gene: TRBV2
len: 17
d_gene: TRBD2
abundance: once
CDR3nt: TGTGCCAGCAGTGACTCGACGGGGGGTACTGGGGCCAACGTCCTGACTTTC
CDR3aa: CASSDSTGGTGANVLTF

j_gene: TRBJ2-5
v_gene: TRBV7-2
len: 20
d_gene: TRBD2
abundance: .
CDR3nt: TGTGCCAGCAGCTTAAGGCCTGGACTAGCGGGAGTGAACTCCCAAGAGACCCAGTACTTC
CDR3aa: CASSLRPGLAGVNSQETQYF

j_gene: TRBJ1-4
v_gene: TRBV7-2
len: 14
d_gene: TRBD1
abundance: .
CDR3nt: TGTGCCAGCAGCCAGCGACAGGGGGTTGGGAAAACTGTTTTT
CDR3aa: CASSQRQGVGKTVF

j_gene: TRBJ2-5
v_gene: TRBV9
len: 17
d_gene: TRBD2
abundance: .
CDR3nt: TGTGCCAGCAGCGTAGCCCCGGGACTAGCGGTGAAAGAGACCCAGTACTTC
CDR3aa: CASSVAPGLAVKETQYF

j_gene: TRBJ1-5
v_gene: TRBV25-1
len: 15
d_gene: .
abundance: .
CDR3nt: TGTGCCAGCCCACCACTCCGGGGTGGCAATCAGCCCCAGCATTTT
CDR3aa: CASPPLRGGNQPQHF

j_gene: TRBJ1-2
v_gene: TRBV18
len: 15
d_gene: TRBD1
abundance: .
CDR3nt: TGTGCCAGCTCACCAACCGGGACAGGCGACTATGGCTACACCTTC
CDR3aa: CASSPTGTGDYGYTF

j_gene: TRBJ1-5
v_gene: TRBV20-1
len: 13
d_gene: TRBD1
abundance: .
CDR3nt: TGCAGTGCAGCAGGGGGAACAACTCAGCCCCAGCATTTT
CDR3aa: CSAAGGTTQPQHF

j_gene: TRBJ2-5
v_gene: TRBV10-3
len: 14
d_gene: TRBD2
abundance: many
CDR3nt: TGTGCCATCAGTTTAGCGGGACTCCAAGAGACCCAGTACTTC
CDR3aa: CAISLAGLQETQYF

j_gene: TRBJ2-2
v_gene: TRBV9
len: 17
d_gene: TRBD2
abundance: .
CDR3nt: TGTGCCAGCAGCTCCCTAGCGGGGACTCAGAACACCGGGGAGCTGTTTTTT
CDR3aa: CASSSLAGTQNTGELFF

j_gene: TRBJ2-7
v_gene: TRBV15
len: 16
d_gene: TRBD2
abundance: .
CDR3nt: TGTGCCACCAGCAGAGATGGGCCTAGCGGGAGTGACGAGCAGTACTTC
CDR3aa: CATSRDGPSGSDEQYF

j_gene: TRBJ2-5
v_gene: TRBV28
len: 11
d_gene: .
abundance: many
CDR3nt: TGTGCCAGCAGAGACAGAGAGACCCAGTACTTC
CDR3aa: CASRDRETQYF

j_gene: TRBJ2-7
v_gene: TRBV20-1
len: 12
d_gene: TRBD1
abundance: .
CDR3nt: TGCAGTTCCGACCAGGGGGAGTACGAGCAGTACTTC
CDR3aa: CSSDQGEYEQYF

j_gene: TRBJ2-2
v_gene: TRBV7-9
len: 14
d_gene: .
abundance: few
CDR3nt: TGTGCCAGCAGCTTAGTACCCGGAGCCGGGGAGCTGTTTTTT
CDR3aa: CASSLVPGAGELFF

j_gene: TRBJ1-2
v_gene: TRBV7-9
len: 16
d_gene: .
abundance: .
CDR3nt: TGTGCCAGCAGCTCCCGTAGGGGGAATTCTAACTATGGCTACACCTTC
CDR3aa: CASSSRRGNSNYGYTF

j_gene: TRBJ1-1
v_gene: TRBV19
len: 15
d_gene: .
abundance: .
CDR3nt: TGTGCCAGTGGGGTGGGGCGGTCTACGAACACTGAAGCTTTCTTT
CDR3aa: CASGVGRSTNTEAFF

j_gene: TRBJ1-1
v_gene: TRBV2
len: 14
d_gene: .
abundance: .
CDR3nt: TGTGCCAGCAGCTCGGGGTTACTAGGGACTGAAGCTTTCTTT
CDR3aa: CASSSGLLGTEAFF

j_gene: TRBJ1-3
v_gene: TRBV20-1
len: 11
d_gene: .
abundance: .
CDR3nt: TGCAGTGCATCAGAGGAACACACCATATATTTT
CDR3aa: CSASEEHTIYF